These T cell receptor beta chains were read from a single sample in a study of tumor-infiltrating lymphocytes in localized non-small cell lung cancer. Assay used: immunoSEQ multiplex PCR; TCRdb lists only in-frame clones, some missing. The table includes 6,600 or so clones, over 70% detected once. Input material: lung tumor tissue. Receptors originate from a human donor with non-small cell lung cancer. Both conserved end residues are part of each CDR3. Fields, in order: V gene, CDR3 protein.

V gene: TRBV5-1
CDR3 protein: CASSLASGYEQFF

V gene: TRBV18
CDR3 protein: CASSPSGIPNYGYTF

V gene: TRBV4-1
CDR3 protein: CASSKSSGGAFPDTQYF

V gene: TRBV7-6
CDR3 protein: CASSLGLAVNTGELFF

V gene: TRBV5-1
CDR3 protein: CASSSLAGGNNEQFF

V gene: TRBV7-9
CDR3 protein: CASRRQGLHEQYF

V gene: TRBV5-8
CDR3 protein: CASREPGQGRRETQYF

V gene: TRBV14
CDR3 protein: CASSHQAGTGVYGYTF

V gene: TRBV5-1
CDR3 protein: CASSPRGAKSTDTQYF

V gene: TRBV6-5
CDR3 protein: CASSYRGLWTDTQYF

V gene: TRBV29-1
CDR3 protein: CSVEARGGVPNYGYTF

V gene: TRBV11-3
CDR3 protein: CASSFQQNTEAFF

V gene: TRBV13
CDR3 protein: CASSPRRGSHEQYF

V gene: TRBV7-9
CDR3 protein: CASNIRGDYGYTF

V gene: TRBV19
CDR3 protein: CASRAEQANTGELFF

V gene: TRBV7-2
CDR3 protein: CASSRGQSISSGANVLTF

V gene: TRBV28
CDR3 protein: CASSLTRQGPVAPQHF

V gene: TRBV19
CDR3 protein: CASTWRNQPQHF

V gene: TRBV19
CDR3 protein: CASSPGLAGGPGETQYF

V gene: TRBV6-5
CDR3 protein: CASSYSPGQGNYGYTF

V gene: TRBV18
CDR3 protein: CASSLTTNSYNEQFF

V gene: TRBV9
CDR3 protein: CASSPYRTDTQYF

V gene: TRBV10-2
CDR3 protein: CASSDGTPLAKNIQYF

V gene: TRBV4-3
CDR3 protein: CASSQAVDDTQYF

V gene: TRBV5-6
CDR3 protein: CASSTDRGRLHNEQFF

V gene: TRBV9
CDR3 protein: CASSTQTGGVLDEAFF

V gene: TRBV28
CDR3 protein: CASTPSGHFYNEQFF

V gene: TRBV20-1
CDR3 protein: CSWGGYTF

V gene: TRBV6-1
CDR3 protein: CASTPWGAFDEQFF

V gene: TRBV5-1
CDR3 protein: CASSLAQGFLQTNTEAFF

V gene: TRBV27
CDR3 protein: CASSLSITGGQPQHF

V gene: TRBV19
CDR3 protein: CASSLFGLNYGYTF

V gene: TRBV6-1
CDR3 protein: CASAEGGNTEAFF

V gene: TRBV28
CDR3 protein: CASNRGNSPLHF

V gene: TRBV19
CDR3 protein: CASSIKGTNEKLFF

V gene: TRBV25-1
CDR3 protein: CASRDRGWNSPLHF

V gene: TRBV14
CDR3 protein: CASSQVAGGAYEQYF

V gene: TRBV27
CDR3 protein: CASTSQRGQYTEAFF

V gene: TRBV19
CDR3 protein: CASSIDWSQNLYGYTF

V gene: TRBV6-5
CDR3 protein: CASSYLSVRGTDTQYF

V gene: TRBV6-1
CDR3 protein: CASSEMRANEQFF

V gene: TRBV20-1
CDR3 protein: CSAGEKQFF

V gene: TRBV7-2
CDR3 protein: CASSLWGLNEQFF

V gene: TRBV9
CDR3 protein: CASSFQGPLRNTIYF

V gene: TRBV9
CDR3 protein: CASSSRDRDSQETQYF

V gene: TRBV19
CDR3 protein: CASRDGPSTDTQYF

V gene: TRBV7-8
CDR3 protein: CASSYTGDQPQHF

V gene: TRBV9
CDR3 protein: CASSVATQETQYF

V gene: TRBV16
CDR3 protein: CASSQWATEAFF

V gene: TRBV30
CDR3 protein: CAWNRGERNTIYF

V gene: TRBV4-3
CDR3 protein: CASSQKPGQGPYEQYF

V gene: TRBV29-1
CDR3 protein: CSVDSGGPSYEQYF

V gene: TRBV7-2
CDR3 protein: CASSVRGNGGRGNEQFF

V gene: TRBV5-4
CDR3 protein: CASSRRDKETQYF

V gene: TRBV11-1
CDR3 protein: CASRHQAAGWSAEAFF

V gene: TRBV6-5
CDR3 protein: CASSYTNPGGSPLHF